This T cell receptor (beta chain) was recovered during a study of CD8 T cells in ankylosing spondylitis. Findings and caveats of the study: It appeared that ankylosing spondylitis blood was characterized by a TCR beta motif of under ten highly homologous variants. CD8+ by phenotype, disease-linked clones were relatively rare in peripheral blood.

Germline V gene data show CDR1 as SQVTM and CDR2 as ANQGSEA. Trimming pared 6 bases from V and 2 bases from J, leaving 13 bases between. The CDR3 is 13 residues long. On this clonotype: Antigen specificity is unknown.

Quantitative 5'-RACE with molecular barcodes generated TCR beta libraries. TCRdb analysed the 5' RACE reads with MiXCR anew, one entry per CDR3 protein. The profile shows 250,000 to 400,000 distinct CDR3 sequences, 9.5% to 13% of them singletons. The chain joins TRBV29-1 to TRBJ2-5; D might be TRBD2 (6 bases). Sequencing was done on a sample of blood, either unsorted or a sorted T cell fraction (not recorded which). The sequence was collected from a female donor with ankylosing spondylitis or in good health (not recorded which). CDR3 residues: CSVGGRLQETQYF. The CDR3 DNA follows: TGCAGCGTCGGGGGACGCTTACAAGAGACCCAGTACTTC.